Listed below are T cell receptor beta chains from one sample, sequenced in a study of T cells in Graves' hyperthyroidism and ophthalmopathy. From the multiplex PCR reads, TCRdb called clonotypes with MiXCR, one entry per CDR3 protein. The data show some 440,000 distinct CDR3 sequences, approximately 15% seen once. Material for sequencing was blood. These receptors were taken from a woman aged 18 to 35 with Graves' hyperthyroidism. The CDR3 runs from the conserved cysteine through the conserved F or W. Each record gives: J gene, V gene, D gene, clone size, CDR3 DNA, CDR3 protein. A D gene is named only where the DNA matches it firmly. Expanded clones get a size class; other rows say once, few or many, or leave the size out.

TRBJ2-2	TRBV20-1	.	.	TGCAGTGCGAGCCAGCCCGGGGAGCTGTTTTTT	CSASQPGELFF
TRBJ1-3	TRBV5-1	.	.	TGCGCCAGCAGCTTGGACAGGTCGGGCTCTGGAAACACCATATATTTT	CASSLDRSGSGNTIYF
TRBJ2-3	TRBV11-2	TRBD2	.	TGTGCCAGCAGCTTACGAGGCGGGGGGCCCACCGATTATAGCACAGATACGCAGTATTTT	CASSLRGGGPTDYSTDTQYF
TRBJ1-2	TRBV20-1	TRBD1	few	TGCAGTGCTAGAGTACGGACAGGGAGCTACACCTTC	CSARVRTGSYTF
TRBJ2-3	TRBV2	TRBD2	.	TGTGCCAGCAGTGAAGGATCGGGACTAGCAATAGATACGCAGTATTTT	CASSEGSGLAIDTQYF
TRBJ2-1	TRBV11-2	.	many	TGTGCCAGCAGCTTAGTCCTCCCAGGGGCCTACAATGAGCAGTTCTTC	CASSLVLPGAYNEQFF
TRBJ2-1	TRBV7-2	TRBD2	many	TGTGCCAGCAGCTTCGAAAGGGCTAGCGGGAGGAATGAGCAGTTCTTC	CASSFERASGRNEQFF
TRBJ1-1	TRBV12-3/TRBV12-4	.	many	TGTGCCAGCAGGACCGGGCCCTGGGGCACTGAAGCTTTCTTT	CASRTGPWGTEAFF
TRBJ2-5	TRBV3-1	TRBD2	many	TGTGCCAGCAGCCGTACACGCGGGGGAGCTGGCGAGACCCAGTACTTC	CASSRTRGGAGETQYF
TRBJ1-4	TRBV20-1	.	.	TGCAGTGCTCTCCGGGACGGCCTAGGCGAAAAACTGTTTTTT	CSALRDGLGEKLFF
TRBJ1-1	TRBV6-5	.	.	TGTGCCAGCAGTTACGGGGCAGGGCTGAACACTGAAGCTTTCTTT	CASSYGAGLNTEAFF
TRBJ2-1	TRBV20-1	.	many	TGCAGTGCCCCTCGGGCGGGTGCTTACAATGAGCAGTTCTTC	CSAPRAGAYNEQFF
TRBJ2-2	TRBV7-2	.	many	TGTGCCAGCAGCTCTGGCGGGGGCGCTACCGGGGAGCTGTTTTTT	CASSSGGGATGELFF
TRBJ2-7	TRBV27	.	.	TGTGCCAGCAGTTTCCACACAAAGCAGTACTTC	CASSFHTKQYF
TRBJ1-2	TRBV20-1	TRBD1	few	TGCAGTGCTCGGGACAGGGCTGGCTATGGCTACACCTTC	CSARDRAGYGYTF
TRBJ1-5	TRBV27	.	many	TGTGCCAGCAGTTGGGGCGGAGCCGGCATGAGCAATCAGCCCCAGCATTTT	CASSWGGAGMSNQPQHF
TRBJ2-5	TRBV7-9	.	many	TGTGCCAGCAGCTTAAGCAGGGGTCGAGAGACCCAGTACTTC	CASSLSRGRETQYF
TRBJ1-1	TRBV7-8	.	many	TGTGCCAGCACCCTCCTATATATGAACACTGAAGCTTTCTTT	CASTLLYMNTEAFF
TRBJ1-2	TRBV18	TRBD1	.	TGTGCCAGCTCACCTCTACTGACAGGGGATGTTAACTATGGCTACACCTTC	CASSPLLTGDVNYGYTF
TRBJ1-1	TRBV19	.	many	TGTGCCAGTAGCGCCTCAATGAACACTGAAGCTTTCTTT	CASSASMNTEAFF
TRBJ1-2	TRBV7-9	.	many	TGTGCCAGCAGCTTAGCATCAGGGAGGGACTATGGCTACACCTTC	CASSLASGRDYGYTF
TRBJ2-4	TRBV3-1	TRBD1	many	TGTGCCAGCAGCCAAGATGTACAGGGGGCGGGAGCCAAAAACATTCAGTACTTC	CASSQDVQGAGAKNIQYF
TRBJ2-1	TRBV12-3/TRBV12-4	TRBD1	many	TGTGCCAGCAGCCAAAGACAGGGCCTTGAGCAGTTCTTC	CASSQRQGLEQFF
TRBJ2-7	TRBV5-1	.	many	TGCGCCAGCAGCCGTAAAGGATCTTTGGAGCAGTACTTC	CASSRKGSLEQYF